Listed here is a single T cell receptor (beta chain). The data stem from a study of identical twins. This CDR3 spans 13 amino acids. Germline V gene data show CDR1 as KGHDR and CDR2 as SFDVKD. With 0 bases removed from V and 7 bases from J, the gap between germline ends came to 9 bases. TCRdb processed the 5' RACE reads anew with MiXCR; each CDR3 protein has one entry. Of some 1,700,000 distinct CDR3 sequences in the sample, less than 40% are singletons; the top ten hold about 0.27%. This clonotype originated in a newborn girl in good health. The sample taken for sequencing was cord blood. The V gene is TRBV24-1, the J gene TRBJ2-7; D is uncertain. Written as DNA, the CDR3 is TGTGCCACCAGTGATTTGTGGGGAAATGAGCAGTACTTC. This gives the protein CATSDLWGNEQYF.